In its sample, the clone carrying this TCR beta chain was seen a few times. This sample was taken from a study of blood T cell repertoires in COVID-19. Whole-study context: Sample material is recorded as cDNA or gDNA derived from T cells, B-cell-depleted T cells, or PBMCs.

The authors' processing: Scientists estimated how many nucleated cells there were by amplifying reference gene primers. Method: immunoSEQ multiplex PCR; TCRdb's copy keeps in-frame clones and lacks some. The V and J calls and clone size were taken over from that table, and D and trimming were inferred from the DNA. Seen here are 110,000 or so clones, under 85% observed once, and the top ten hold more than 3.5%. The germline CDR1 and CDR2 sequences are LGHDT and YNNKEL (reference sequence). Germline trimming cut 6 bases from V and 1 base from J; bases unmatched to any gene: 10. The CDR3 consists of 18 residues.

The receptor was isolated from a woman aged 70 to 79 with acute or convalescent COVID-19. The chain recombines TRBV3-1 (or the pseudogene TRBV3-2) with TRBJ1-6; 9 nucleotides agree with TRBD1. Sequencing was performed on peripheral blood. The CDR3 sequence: CASSQTGGGGSYNSPLHF. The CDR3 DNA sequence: TGTGCCAGCAGTCAGACAGGGGGTGGTGGTTCCTATAATTCACCCCTCCACTTT.